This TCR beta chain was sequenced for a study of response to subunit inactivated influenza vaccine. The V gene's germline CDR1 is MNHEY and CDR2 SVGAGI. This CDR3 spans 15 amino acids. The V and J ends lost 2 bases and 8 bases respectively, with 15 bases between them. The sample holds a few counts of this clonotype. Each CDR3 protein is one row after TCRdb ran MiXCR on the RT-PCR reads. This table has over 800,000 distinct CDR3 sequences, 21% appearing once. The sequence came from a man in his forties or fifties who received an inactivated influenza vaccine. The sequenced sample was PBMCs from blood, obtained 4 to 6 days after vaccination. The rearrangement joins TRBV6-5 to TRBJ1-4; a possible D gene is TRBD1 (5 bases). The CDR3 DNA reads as TGTGCCAGCAGTTACGCCACAGGTTATCGAGAAAAACTGTTTTTT. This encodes CASSYATGYREKLFF.